The sample holds a few counts of the clone carrying this TCR delta chain. This likely came from a read error, as a far larger clone is one base away. The identical CDR3 is also encoded by other nucleotide sequences in the sample. The CDR3 length is 14 residues. Germline V gene data show CDR1 as GEAIGNYY and CDR2 as EKD. With 5 bases removed from V and 8 bases from J, the gap between germline ends came to 17 bases. TCRdb called clones from the reads again using CATT. The sample shows around 1,600 delta-chain clones, around 1.1% of them seen only once. This specimen comes from a study of gamma-delta chains in newborns, infants, children. Study context: Polyclonal expansion of innate γδ T cells after birth follows microbial exposure.

The sequence came from a child who was a newborn, infant or young child, either healthy, febrile or measles-vaccinated (not recorded which). The chain combines TRDV2 with TRDJ2; D unresolved. The sequenced sample was blood. As DNA, the CDR3 is TGTGCCTGTGGCACTCCCTCCCGGGCGGCACAACTCTTCTTT. Its protein product is CACGTPSRAAQLFF.